This paragraph reports one T cell receptor beta chain. This clonotype was recorded only once. Its antigen remains unidentified. One base away there is no much larger clone; base qualities are not given. Just one read gives weak support. Sequences LGHNA (CDR1) and YSLEER (CDR2) are obtained from the germline V gene. After removal of 5 bases from V and 12 bases from J, the junction retains 17 bases not matched to a gene. Counted from cysteine to phenylalanine, this CDR3 has 16 amino acids. Only the CDR3 DNA stays, 48 bases, in frame from base 1. Without any cell sorting, total RNA and DNA were extracted together from around 20-30 mg of bulk tissue using the AllPrep DNA/RNA mini kit. Surgical resection was performed in China between 2015 and 2016 on about 5 patients with histopathologically diagnosed primary liver carcinoma. At the time of sampling, the patients were treatment-naive and had chronic HBV infection. Each tumor was sampled at five spatially separated regions: the tumor centre plus the superior, inferior, left-lateral and right-lateral poles. More than 75% viable tumor cells were found by histology in every tumor sample. Each fresh piece of tumor and adjacent tissue was cut in two, with one half stored in RNAlater at -80 degrees C and the other half sent for histology.

This specimen belongs to a study of tumor-infiltrating lymphocytes in primary liver carcinoma (dated by TCRdb to 2016 to 2017). Some background on the complete study: Of the five patients (three men and two women, aged 30 to 69 years), four had hepatocellular carcinoma and one had combined HCC and intrahepatic cholangiocarcinoma. Samples yielded roughly 3.65 to 7.13 million productive TCRbeta reads; read depth did not differ significantly between tissue types. A total of 35 specimens from 5 patients underwent TCRbeta repertoire sequencing, comprising 25 tumor regions, 5 adjacent noncancerous liver tissues and 5 peripheral blood samples. For each liver tumor, the study sampled five regions along with adjacent normal tissue and blood, and applied TCRbeta repertoire sequencing, expression microarrays and whole-exome sequencing. To link TCRbeta repertoire diversity with the local molecular phenotype, the roughly 23 tumor region samples were profiled using Agilent mRNA microarrays. Tumors of the five patients were stage T1-T3 N0M0 with maximum diameters of roughly 4 to 11 cm. High reproducibility was observed for the technical replicate repertoires, with mean shared-clone rates approximately 0.9 and correlation coefficients above 0.95.

On the study overall, not on this receptor specifically: With just 4 to 6 patients in the study, the authors point out that the findings should be validated in a larger study. Since the samples were bulk and unsorted, there was no way to compare CD4+ and CD8+ T cell repertoires. Because only the TCR beta chain was sequenced and unpaired alpha chains were not captured, true repertoire diversity is likely underestimated. Repertoire overlap was found to be higher between tumor regions (mean approximately 35%) than between tumor-adjacent (roughly 17%) or tumor-blood (around 15%) pairs, consistent with antigen-driven expansion. Only roughly 7.5-25% of top clones appeared in all five regions of a tumor, which suggests that tumor-infiltrating T cells are spatially heterogeneous. A significantly larger repertoire fraction was made up by the top 250 clones in tumors than in blood (p = 0.039).

Starting from about 550 ng total RNA, TCRbeta-specific cDNA was produced by reverse transcription with a constant-region primer and ProtoScript II reverse transcriptase. TCRbeta libraries were built with three nested multiplex PCR rounds, a slightly modified ARM-PCR procedure. Each of the first two PCR rounds ran for about 10 cycles using multiplex TRBV1-TRBV30 forward primers together with a Cbeta reverse primer. A final 25-cycle PCR with Deep VentR polymerase added sample barcodes and Illumina adapters. Amplicons of 200-500 bp were gel-purified with a QIAquick gel extraction kit before sequencing. TCRbeta amplicons were sequenced on an Illumina HiSeq 2500 with 250-bp paired-end reads. As for how the authors treated the data: Quality trimming of reads was performed with Trimmomatic v0.33, and paired reads were merged with FLASH v1.2.11 so that full CDR3 sequences could be recovered. V, D and J germline segments were assigned to the rearranged TCRbeta sequences by MiGEC v1.2.1b. Clonotype statistics, along with Shannon-Wiener diversity indices, were calculated using VDJtools v1.0.0. Except for diversity analysis, only each sample's 250 most abundant clonotypes were used in subsequent analyses to reduce sampling bias. TCRdb trimmed public reads at Q25 via fastp, called clones via MiXCR and kept in-frame beta chains. Each CDR3 protein gets just one entry, which takes the most common genes and DNA from the rows behind it. These V and J calls are TCRdb output, not the study's own analysis. The sample table lists about 190,000 distinct CDR3 sequences, 85% of them with a count of one. Together, the top ten hold 15% to 20% of the sample.

Here the chain combines TRBV4-3 and TRBJ2-1; 9 of the junction bases match TRBD1. The clonotype originates from a man between 35 and 55 years old with primary liver carcinoma and hepatitis B virus infection. The sequenced sample was tumor tissue from primary liver carcinoma. The CDR3 region has the sequence CASSCFSGTGMQGQFF. Read as DNA, the sequence is TGCGCCAGCAGCTGCTTCTCTGGGACAGGGATGCAAGGGCAGTTCTTC.